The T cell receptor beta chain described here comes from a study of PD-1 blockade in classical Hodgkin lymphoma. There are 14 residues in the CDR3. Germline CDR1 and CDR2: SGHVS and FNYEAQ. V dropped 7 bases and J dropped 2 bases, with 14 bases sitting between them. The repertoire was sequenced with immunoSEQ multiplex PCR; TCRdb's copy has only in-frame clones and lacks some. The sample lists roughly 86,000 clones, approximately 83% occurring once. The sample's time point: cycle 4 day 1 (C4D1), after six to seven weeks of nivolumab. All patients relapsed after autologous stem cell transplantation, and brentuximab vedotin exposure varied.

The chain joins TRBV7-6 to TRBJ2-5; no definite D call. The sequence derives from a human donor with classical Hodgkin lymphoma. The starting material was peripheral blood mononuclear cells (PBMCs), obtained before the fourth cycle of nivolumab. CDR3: CASTTYRDQETQYF. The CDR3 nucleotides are TGTGCCAGCACTACCTACAGAGATCAAGAGACCCAGTACTTC.